These 10 T cell receptor beta chains were sequenced from one sample in a study of blood T cell repertoires in COVID-19. Assay used: immunoSEQ multiplex PCR; TCRdb lists only in-frame clones, some missing. The table includes about 33,000 clones, just over 85% detected once. Material: peripheral blood. These receptors were obtained from a human donor in a cohort sampled during active COVID-19.

By proportion, this clone is medium-sized. The chain joins TRBV6-2 or TRBV6-3 to TRBJ1-2; TRBD1 matches 10 bases. From germline, CDR1 is MNHEY and CDR2 SVGEGT. This CDR3 spans 14 amino acids. V shed 5 bases and J 6 bases; nucleotides not matched to a gene: 6. The CDR3 protein is CASSVTGGANGYTF. The CDR3 DNA reads TGTGCCAGCAGTGTGACAGGGGGCGCGAATGGCTACACCTTC.

The chain joins TRBV24-1 to TRBJ2-3; TRBD2 matches at 12 bases. The CDR3 length is 16 residues. Germline assignment: CDR1 KGHDR and CDR2 SFDVKD. The V and J ends lost 7 bases and 0 bases, in that order; junction bases with no gene match: 4. The CDR3 here is CATRRTSGGSTDTQYF. CDR3 coding DNA: TGTGCCACCAGACGAACTAGCGGGGGGAGCACAGATACGCAGTATTTT.

The chain recombines TRBV4-1 with TRBJ1-3; TRBD1 matches at 8 bases. The V and J ends lost 1 base and 8 bases, in that order; junction bases with no gene match: 1. The CDR3 runs 13 residues. In germline, CDR1 is MGHRA, CDR2 YSYEKL. The CDR3 loop reads CASSQGQGYTIYF. The DNA of the CDR3 is TGCGCCAGCAGCCAAGGACAGGGGTACACCATATATTTT.

The chain is built from TRBV29-1 and TRBJ2-7; 9 bases fit TRBD1. Unmatched junction bases numbered 7, after V lost 7 bases and J lost 6 bases. Germline V CDR1 and CDR2: SQVTM, ANQGSEA. This CDR3 contains 12 residues. In DNA form, the CDR3 reads TGCAGCGCGGGACAGGGAACCTCCGAGCAGTACTTC. Protein: CSAGQGTSEQYF.

The table lists this clone with a few counts. The chain links TRBV5-1 to TRBJ1-2; D is possibly TRBD1 (6 bases). The CDR3 loop spans 14 amino acids. Germline V gene sequence: CDR1 SGHRS, CDR2 YFSETQ. The V end lost 4 bases, the J end lost 4 bases, and 14 bases lay between the germline ends. The CDR3 here is CASSGTRGGYGYTF. The CDR3 coding sequence is TGCGCCAGCAGCGGGACACGAGGCGGCTATGGCTACACCTTC.

This clone was observed once. The chain combines TRBV6-7 with TRBJ1-1, with D perhaps TRBD1 (5 bases). TRBV6-7 is classed as an ORF, of uncertain function. The V and J ends lost 7 bases and 0 bases respectively, with 21 bases between them. This CDR3 contains 17 residues. This CDR3 is CASTLFRCWGMNTEAFF. CDR3 coding DNA: TGTGCCAGCACTTTATTTCGGTGTTGGGGCATGAACACTGAAGCTTTCTTT.

This chain's CDR3 is CASSPGGLAETQYF. The CDR3 nucleotides read TGCGCCAGCAGCCCCGGCGGGCTAGCAGAGACCCAGTACTTC. The V gene is TRBV5-1, the J gene TRBJ2-5, with D possibly TRBD2 on 5 matching bases. Trimming cost V 4 bases and J 4 bases, with 14 bases left between them. In germline, CDR1 is SGHRS, CDR2 YFSETQ. The CDR3 spans 14 residues.

This chain joins TRBV5-6 and TRBJ1-3; TRBD1 might be the D (5 bases). Germline V gene lookup returns CDR1 SGHDT and CDR2 YYEEEE. This CDR3 region has 16 residues. V was pared by 3 bases and J by 0 bases, with 13 bases between. The CDR3 bases are TGTGCCAGCAGCTCCTCAGGGTTTAGCTCTGGAAACACCATATATTTT. As protein: CASSSSGFSSGNTIYF.

V usage is TRBV5-6 and J usage is TRBJ1-2; tentatively, D is TRBD1 (5 bases). The germline CDR1 and CDR2 sequences are SGHDT and YYEEEE. Trimming shortened V by 1 base and J by 5 bases, and 18 bases separated the two germline ends. The length of the CDR3 is 16 residues. The CDR3 DNA is TGTGCCAGCAGCTTGAGGGCGGCAGGACAATTTTATGGCTACACCTTC. Its protein is CASSLRAAGQFYGYTF.

This clone has just one count. The chain is built from TRBV5-1 and TRBJ1-1; unclear D gene. Germline V CDR1 and CDR2: SGHRS, YFSETQ. This CDR3 contains 14 residues. The V end lost 4 bases, the J end lost 2 bases, and 12 bases lay between the germline ends. This chain's CDR3 is CASSGGRANTEAFF. CDR3 nucleotide sequence: TGCGCCAGCAGCGGAGGGAGGGCTAACACTGAAGCTTTCTTT.